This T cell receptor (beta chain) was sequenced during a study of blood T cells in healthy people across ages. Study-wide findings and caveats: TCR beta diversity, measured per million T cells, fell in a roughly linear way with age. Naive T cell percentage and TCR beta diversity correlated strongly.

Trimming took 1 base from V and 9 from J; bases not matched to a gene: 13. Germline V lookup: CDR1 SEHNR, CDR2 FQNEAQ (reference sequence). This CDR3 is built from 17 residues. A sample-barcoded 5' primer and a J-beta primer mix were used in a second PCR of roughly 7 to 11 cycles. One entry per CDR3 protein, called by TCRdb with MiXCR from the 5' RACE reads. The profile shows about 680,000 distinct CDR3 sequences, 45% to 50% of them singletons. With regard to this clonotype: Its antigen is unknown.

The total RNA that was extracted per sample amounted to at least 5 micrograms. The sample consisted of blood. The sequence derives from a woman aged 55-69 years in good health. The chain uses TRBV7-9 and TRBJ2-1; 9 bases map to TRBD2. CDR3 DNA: TGTGCCAGCAGCTTAGGCCTGGGACTAGCCTACATGGGTGAGCAGTTCTTC. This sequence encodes CASSLGLGLAYMGEQFF.